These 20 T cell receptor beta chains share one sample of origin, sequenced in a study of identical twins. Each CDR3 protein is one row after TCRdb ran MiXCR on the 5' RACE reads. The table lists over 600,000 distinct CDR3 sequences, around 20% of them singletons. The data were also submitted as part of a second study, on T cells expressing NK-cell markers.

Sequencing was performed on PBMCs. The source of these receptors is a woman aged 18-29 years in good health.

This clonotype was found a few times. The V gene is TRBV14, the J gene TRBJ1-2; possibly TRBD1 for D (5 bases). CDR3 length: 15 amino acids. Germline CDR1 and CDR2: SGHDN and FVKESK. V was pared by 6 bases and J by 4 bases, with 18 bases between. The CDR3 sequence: CASSPTRGVPYGYTF. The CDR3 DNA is TGTGCCAGCAGTCCCACAAGGGGCGTCCCCTATGGCTACACCTTC. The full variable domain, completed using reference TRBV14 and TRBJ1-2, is EAGVTQFPSHSVIEKGQTVTLRCDPISGHDNLYWYRRVMGKEIKFLLHFVKESKQDESGMPNNRFLAERTGGTYSTLKVQPAELEDSGVYFCASSPTRGVPYGYTFGSGTRLTVV.

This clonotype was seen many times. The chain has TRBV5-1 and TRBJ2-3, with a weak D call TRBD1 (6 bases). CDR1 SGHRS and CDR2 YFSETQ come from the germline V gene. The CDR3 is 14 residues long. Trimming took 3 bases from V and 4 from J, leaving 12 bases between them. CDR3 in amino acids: CASSSDRSSDTQYF. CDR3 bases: TGCGCCAGCAGCTCCGACAGGAGCTCAGATACGCAGTATTTT.

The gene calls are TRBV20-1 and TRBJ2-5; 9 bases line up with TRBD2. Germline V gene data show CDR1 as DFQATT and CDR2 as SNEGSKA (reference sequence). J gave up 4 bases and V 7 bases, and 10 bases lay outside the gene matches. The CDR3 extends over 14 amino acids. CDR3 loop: CSVIPGLATETQYF. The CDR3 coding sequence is TGCAGTGTAATACCGGGACTAGCTACAGAGACCCAGTACTTC.

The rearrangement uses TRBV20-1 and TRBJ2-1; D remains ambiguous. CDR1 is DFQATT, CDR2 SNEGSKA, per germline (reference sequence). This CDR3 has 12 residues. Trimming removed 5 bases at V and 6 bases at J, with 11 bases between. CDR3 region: CSADARVNEQFF. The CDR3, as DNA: TGCAGTGCTGACGCTAGAGTCAATGAGCAGTTCTTC.

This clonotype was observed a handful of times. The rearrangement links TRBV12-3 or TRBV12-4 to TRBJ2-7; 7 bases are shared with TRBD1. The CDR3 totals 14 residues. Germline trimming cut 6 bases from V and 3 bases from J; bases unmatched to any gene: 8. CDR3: CASRPGTAYYEQYF. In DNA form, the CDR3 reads TGTGCCAGCAGGCCAGGGACAGCCTACTACGAGCAGTACTTC.

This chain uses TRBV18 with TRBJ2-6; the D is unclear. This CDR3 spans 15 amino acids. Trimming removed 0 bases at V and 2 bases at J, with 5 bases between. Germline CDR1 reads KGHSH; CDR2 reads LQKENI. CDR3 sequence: CASSPPTPGANVLTF. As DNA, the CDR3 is TGTGCCAGCTCACCACCGACACCTGGGGCCAACGTCCTGACTTTC.

The CDR3 DNA reads TGCGCCAGCAGCTTTGTGACTAGCGGGAGAACCGGTGAGCAGTTCTTC. Translating gives CASSFVTSGRTGEQFF. The J gene is TRBJ2-1, the V gene TRBV5-1, with 12 bases identical to TRBD2. Losses at the gene ends were 2 bases for V and 9 bases for J; bases not matched to a gene: 9. Germline CDR1 is SGHRS and CDR2 is YFSETQ. The CDR3 is made up of 16 amino acids. Full variable domain (rest looked up from reference TRBV5-1 and TRBJ2-1): KAGVTQTPRYLIKTRGQQVTLSCSPISGHRSVSWYQQTPGQGLQFLFEYFSETQRNKGNFPGRFSGRQFSNSRSEMNVSTLELGDSALYLCASSFVTSGRTGEQFFGPGTRLTVL.

This CDR3 is CASSYGTGWETQYF. CDR3 DNA sequence: TGTGCCAGCAGTTACGGGACAGGATGGGAGACCCAGTACTTC. The chain uses TRBV6-2 or TRBV6-3 and TRBJ2-5; TRBD1 aligns across 8 bases. Per the germline V gene, CDR1 is MNHEY and CDR2 is SVGEGT. The CDR3 totals 14 residues. J lost 5 bases, V lost 2 bases, and 4 bases had no gene match.

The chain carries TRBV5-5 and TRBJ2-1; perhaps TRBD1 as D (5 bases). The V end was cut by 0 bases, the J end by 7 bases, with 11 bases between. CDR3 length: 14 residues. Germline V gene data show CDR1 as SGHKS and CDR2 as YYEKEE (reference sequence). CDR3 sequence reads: CASSLEQGRNEQFF. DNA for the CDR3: TGTGCCAGCAGCTTGGAGCAGGGTCGGAATGAGCAGTTCTTC.

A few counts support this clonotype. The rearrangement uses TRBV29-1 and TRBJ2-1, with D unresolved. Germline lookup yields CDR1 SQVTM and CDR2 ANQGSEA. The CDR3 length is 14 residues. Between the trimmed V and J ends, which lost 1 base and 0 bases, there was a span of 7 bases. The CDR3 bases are TGCAGCGTTGAAGGGCGGAGCTCCTACAATGAGCAGTTCTTC. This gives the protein CSVEGRSSYNEQFF.

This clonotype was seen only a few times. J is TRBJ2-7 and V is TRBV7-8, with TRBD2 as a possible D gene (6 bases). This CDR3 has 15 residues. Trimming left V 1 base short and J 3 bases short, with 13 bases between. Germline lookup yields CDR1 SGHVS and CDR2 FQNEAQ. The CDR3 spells CASSLGFLEGYEQYF. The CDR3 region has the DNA TGTGCCAGCAGCTTAGGGTTTTTGGAGGGCTACGAGCAGTACTTC.

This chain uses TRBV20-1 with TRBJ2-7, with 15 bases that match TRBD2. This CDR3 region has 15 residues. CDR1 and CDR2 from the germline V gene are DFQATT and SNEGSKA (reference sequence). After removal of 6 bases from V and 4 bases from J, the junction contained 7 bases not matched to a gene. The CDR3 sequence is CSAYGGLAGGYEQYF. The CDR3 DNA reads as TGCAGTGCGTATGGGGGACTAGCGGGAGGTTACGAGCAGTACTTC.

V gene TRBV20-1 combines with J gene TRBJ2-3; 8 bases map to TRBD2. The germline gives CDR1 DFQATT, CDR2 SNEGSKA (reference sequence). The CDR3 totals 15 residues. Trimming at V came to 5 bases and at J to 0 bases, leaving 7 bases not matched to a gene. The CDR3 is CSAVLLAASTDTQYF. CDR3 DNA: TGCAGTGCTGTCCTACTAGCGGCTAGCACAGATACGCAGTATTTT.

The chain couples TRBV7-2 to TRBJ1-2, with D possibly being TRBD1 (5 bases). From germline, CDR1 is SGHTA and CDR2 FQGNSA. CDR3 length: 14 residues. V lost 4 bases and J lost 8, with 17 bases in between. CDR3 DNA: TGTGCCAGCAGCTCCCTCGGCGGGGGATACGGCTACACCTTC. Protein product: CASSSLGGGYGYTF.

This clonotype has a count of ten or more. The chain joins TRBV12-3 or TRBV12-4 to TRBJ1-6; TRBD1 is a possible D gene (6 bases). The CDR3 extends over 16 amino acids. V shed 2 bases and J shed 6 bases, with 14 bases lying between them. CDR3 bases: TGTGCCAGCAGTTTATGGAAAGGCAGGGGTAATTCACCCCTCCACTTT. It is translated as CASSLWKGRGNSPLHF.

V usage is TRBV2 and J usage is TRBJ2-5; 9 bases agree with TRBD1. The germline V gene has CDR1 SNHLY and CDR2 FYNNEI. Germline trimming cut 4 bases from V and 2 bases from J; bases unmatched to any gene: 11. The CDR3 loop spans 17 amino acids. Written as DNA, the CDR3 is TGTGCCAGCAGTGGACCTACGGACAGGGGAAAACAAGAGACCCAGTACTTC. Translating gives CASSGPTDRGKQETQYF.

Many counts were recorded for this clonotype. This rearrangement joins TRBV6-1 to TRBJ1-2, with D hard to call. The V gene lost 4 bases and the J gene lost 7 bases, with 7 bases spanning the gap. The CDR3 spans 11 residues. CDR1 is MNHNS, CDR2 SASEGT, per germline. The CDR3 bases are TGTGCCAGCAGTGTTTTGATTGGCTACACCTTC. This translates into CASSVLIGYTF.

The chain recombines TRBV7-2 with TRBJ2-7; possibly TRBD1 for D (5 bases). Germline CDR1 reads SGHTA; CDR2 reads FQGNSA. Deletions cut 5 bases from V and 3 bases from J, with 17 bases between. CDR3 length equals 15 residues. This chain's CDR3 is CASSPTSDSYYEQYF. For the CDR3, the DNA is TGTGCCAGCAGCCCAACGAGTGACAGTTACTACGAGCAGTACTTC.

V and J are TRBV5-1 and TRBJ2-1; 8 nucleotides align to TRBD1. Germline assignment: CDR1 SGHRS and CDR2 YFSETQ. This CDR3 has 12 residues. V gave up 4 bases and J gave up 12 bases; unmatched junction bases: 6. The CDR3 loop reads CASSHGQGWQFF. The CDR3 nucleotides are TGCGCCAGCAGCCATGGACAGGGCTGGCAGTTCTTC.

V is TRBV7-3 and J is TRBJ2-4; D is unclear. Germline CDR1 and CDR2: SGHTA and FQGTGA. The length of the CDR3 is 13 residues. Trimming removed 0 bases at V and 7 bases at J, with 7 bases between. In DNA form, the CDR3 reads TGTGCCAGCAGCTTAACAAACCCCAACATTCAGTACTTC. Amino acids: CASSLTNPNIQYF.